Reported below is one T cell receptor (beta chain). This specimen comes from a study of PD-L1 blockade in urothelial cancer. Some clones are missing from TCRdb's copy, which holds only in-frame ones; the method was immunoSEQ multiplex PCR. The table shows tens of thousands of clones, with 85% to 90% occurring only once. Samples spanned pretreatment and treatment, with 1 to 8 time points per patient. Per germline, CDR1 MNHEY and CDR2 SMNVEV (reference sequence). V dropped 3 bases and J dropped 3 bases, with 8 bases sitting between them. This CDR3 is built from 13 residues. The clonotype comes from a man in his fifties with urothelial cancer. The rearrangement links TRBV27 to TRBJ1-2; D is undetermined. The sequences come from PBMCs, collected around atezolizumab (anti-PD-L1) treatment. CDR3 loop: CASSLGGDYGYTF. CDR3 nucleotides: TGTGCCAGCAGTTTGGGCGGGGACTATGGCTACACCTTC.